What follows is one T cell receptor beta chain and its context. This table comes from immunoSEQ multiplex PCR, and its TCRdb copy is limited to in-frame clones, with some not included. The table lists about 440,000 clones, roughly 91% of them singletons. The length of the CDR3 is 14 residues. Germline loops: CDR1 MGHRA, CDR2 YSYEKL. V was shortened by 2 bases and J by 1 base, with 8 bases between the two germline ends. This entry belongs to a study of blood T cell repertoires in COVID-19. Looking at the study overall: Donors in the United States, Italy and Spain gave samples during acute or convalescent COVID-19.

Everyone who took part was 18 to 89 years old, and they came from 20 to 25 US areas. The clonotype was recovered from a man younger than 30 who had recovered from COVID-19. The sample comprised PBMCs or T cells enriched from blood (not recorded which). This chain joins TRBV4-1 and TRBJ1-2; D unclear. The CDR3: CASSQQVDNYGYTF. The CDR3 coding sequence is TGCGCCAGCAGCCAACAGGTAGATAACTATGGCTACACCTTC.